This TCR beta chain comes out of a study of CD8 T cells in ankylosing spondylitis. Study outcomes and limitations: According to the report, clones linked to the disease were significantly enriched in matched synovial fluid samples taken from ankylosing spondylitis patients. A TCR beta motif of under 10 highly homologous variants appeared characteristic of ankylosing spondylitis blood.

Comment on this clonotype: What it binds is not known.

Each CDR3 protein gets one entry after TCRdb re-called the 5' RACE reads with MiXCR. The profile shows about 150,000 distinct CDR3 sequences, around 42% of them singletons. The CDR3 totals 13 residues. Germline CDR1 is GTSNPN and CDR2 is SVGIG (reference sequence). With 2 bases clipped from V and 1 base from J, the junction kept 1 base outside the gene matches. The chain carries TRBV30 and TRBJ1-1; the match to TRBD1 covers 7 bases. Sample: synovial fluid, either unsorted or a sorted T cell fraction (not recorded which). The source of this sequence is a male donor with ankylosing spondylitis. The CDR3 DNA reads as TGTGCCTGGAGTACAGGGGCGAACACTGAAGCTTTCTTT. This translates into CAWSTGANTEAFF.